This entry lists 28 T cell receptor beta chains sequenced from one sample in a study of blood T cells in healthy people across ages. Combining a sample-barcoded 5' primer with a J-beta primer mix, a second PCR ran for about 6 to 12 cycles. One entry per CDR3 protein, called by TCRdb with MiXCR from the 5' RACE reads. The data contain over 950,000 distinct CDR3 sequences, under 40% of them singletons. Sequenced material: blood. The source is a young man in good health.

The table lists this clonotype with a few counts. Written as DNA, the CDR3 is TGTGCCAGCAGCCCCCGTGCCTTTGCGGGGGGGCCGGGTAATGAGCAGTACTTC. It encodes CASSPRAFAGGPGNEQYF. The chain combines TRBV12-3 or TRBV12-4 with TRBJ2-1; TRBD2 agrees at 9 bases. The tail of the sequence fits TRBJ2-7 better, so the J call may be wrong. The CDR3 sequence is 18 residues long.

The chain uses TRBV30 and TRBJ1-2, with no clear D. The V gene lost 0 bases and the J gene lost 2 bases, with 10 bases spanning the gap. CDR3 length: 14 residues. Germline CDR1 GTSNPN, CDR2 SVGIG (reference sequence). In DNA, the CDR3 is TGTGCCTGGAGTGTAAGGCTCGCAAACTATGGCTACACCTTC. As protein: CAWSVRLANYGYTF. The full variable domain, in which reference TRBV30 and TRBJ1-2 provide the parts outside the CDR3, is SQTIHQWPATLVQPVGSPLSLECTVEGTSNPNLYWYRQAAGRGLQLLFYSVGIGQISSEVPQNLSASRPQDRQFILSSKKLLLSDSGFYLCAWSVRLANYGYTFGSGTRLTVV.

The J gene is TRBJ1-1, the V gene TRBV12-3 or TRBV12-4; 7 bases are shared with TRBD1. Trimming took 1 base from V and 6 from J; bases not matched to a gene: 8. This CDR3 comprises 15 residues. CDR3 nucleotides: TGTGCCAGCAGTTTAGAAGGCAGGGGGGACGCTGAAGCTTTCTTT. Translated: CASSLEGRGDAEAFF.

J is TRBJ2-3 and V is TRBV4-3; D remains ambiguous. CDR1 and CDR2 (germline): LGHNA, YSLEER. CDR3 length equals 15 residues. Trimming left V 0 bases short and J 1 base short, with 8 bases between. CDR3 coding DNA: TGCGCCAGCAGCCAAGATAGGAGTGGCACAGATACGCAGTATTTT. Translating gives CASSQDRSGTDTQYF.

V is TRBV6-1 and J is TRBJ1-4; D remains unclear. Germline values: CDR1 MNHNS, CDR2 SASEGT. Trimming took 5 bases from V and 8 from J, leaving 12 bases between them. The CDR3 length is 13 residues. The CDR3 protein is CASSSVVGEKLFF. The CDR3 region has the DNA TGTGCCAGCAGTTCCGTGGTTGGGGAAAAACTGTTTTTT.

The chain joins TRBV6-2 or TRBV6-3 to TRBJ2-3, with a possible D match to TRBD1 (6 bases). CDR1 and CDR2 from the germline V gene are MNHEY and SVGEGT. The length of the CDR3 is 14 residues. The germline V and J ends were trimmed by 2 bases and 5 bases, with 11 bases remaining between them. The CDR3 loop is CASSYRRGKDTQYF. The CDR3, as DNA: TGTGCCAGCAGTTACCGAAGGGGGAAAGATACGCAGTATTTT.

The chain couples TRBV7-9 to TRBJ1-2, with 7 bases matching TRBD1. The CDR3 is 16 amino acids. V lost 4 bases and J lost 3; bases outside the gene matches: 11. From germline, CDR1 is SEHNR and CDR2 FQNEAQ (reference sequence). The CDR3 nucleotides are TGTGCCAGCAGCTCATTTACGGGACAGCTACACTATGGCTACACCTTC. It encodes CASSSFTGQLHYGYTF.

The chain is built from TRBV2 and TRBJ2-2; 10 bases are a match to TRBD2. CDR3 length: 17 residues. The germline gives CDR1 SNHLY, CDR2 FYNNEI. V trimming: 5 bases; J trimming: 5 bases; junction bases outside the gene matches: 11. The CDR3 DNA reads TGTGCCAGCAGTACTAGCGGGGCCGGGAAGGGAACCGGGGAGCTGTTTTTT. Translated, it gives CASSTSGAGKGTGELFF. The entire variable domain, with the rest obtained from reference TRBV2 and TRBJ2-2, is as follows: EPEVTQTPSHQVTQMGQEVILRCVPISNHLYFYWYRQILGQKVEFLVSFYNNEISEKSEIFDDQFSVERPDGSNFTLKIRSTKLEDSAMYFCASSTSGAGKGTGELFFGEGSRLTVL.

The chain links TRBV2 to TRBJ2-2, with D perhaps TRBD1 or TRBD2 (6 bases each). Germline CDR1 SNHLY, CDR2 FYNNEI. Trimming took off 1 base at V and 4 bases at J, with 13 bases between the two ends. The CDR3 sequence is 16 residues long. CDR3 sequence: CASSEEGGTLTGELFF. In DNA, the CDR3 is TGTGCCAGCAGTGAAGAGGGGGGCACCCTCACCGGGGAGCTGTTTTTT.

This clonotype has more than one count but fewer than ten. The chain recombines TRBV20-1 with TRBJ2-1, with TRBD2 identical over 8 bases. The CDR3 is made up of 13 amino acids. CDR1 and CDR2 from the germline V gene are DFQATT and SNEGSKA (reference sequence). With V trimmed by 4 bases and J by 7 bases, 6 bases remained unmatched. CDR3 coding DNA: TGCAGTGCTATTCGGACTAGCTATAATGAGCAGTTCTTC. Translation gives CSAIRTSYNEQFF.

The chain has TRBV20-1 and TRBJ2-4; TRBD2 might be the D (6 bases). V lost 6 bases and J 0 bases, leaving 21 bases between the germline ends. The CDR3 runs 17 residues. Germline loops: CDR1 DFQATT, CDR2 SNEGSKA (reference sequence). DNA for the CDR3: TGCAGTGCCCTCCGGGCTAGCGACACCTTAGCCAAAAACATTCAGTACTTC. It is translated as CSALRASDTLAKNIQYF.

In this sample, this clonotype turned up many times. This CDR3 reads CSVDIAYEQYF. In DNA, the CDR3 is TGCAGCGTGGACATAGCCTACGAGCAGTACTTC. The chain is built from TRBV29-1 and TRBJ2-7, with D maybe TRBD1 (5 bases). V was cut by 6 bases and J by 2 bases, with 8 bases left in between. The CDR3 consists of 11 residues. Per the germline V gene, CDR1 is SQVTM and CDR2 is ANQGSEA.

J is TRBJ1-2 and V is TRBV3-1, with D possibly matching TRBD1 (6 bases). V was clipped by 3 bases and J by 4 bases, with 18 bases between them. CDR3 size: 16 residues. Germline V CDR1 and CDR2: LGHDT, YNNKEL (reference sequence). This CDR3 is CASSHRTAPSGYGYTF. DNA of the CDR3: TGTGCCAGCAGCCACCGGACAGCCCCCTCGGGCTATGGCTACACCTTC.

This clonotype occurred a few times. The rearrangement links TRBV7-9 to TRBJ2-1; weak D call: TRBD1 (6 bases). Near its end, the DNA agrees better with TRBJ2-7, so the J call may be wrong. Germline CDR1 and CDR2: SEHNR and FQNEAQ (reference sequence). This CDR3 spans 17 amino acids. CDR3 DNA sequence: TGTGCCAGCCCGACCTTGGGGGCCCTGGGTTCCTACAATGAGCAGTACTTC. This codes for CASPTLGALGSYNEQYF.

This chain links TRBV4-2 with TRBJ1-5; D call uncertain. The CDR3 is made up of 14 amino acids. Germline V gene lookup returns CDR1 LGHNA and CDR2 YNFKEQ. Trimming shortened V by 0 bases and J by 5 bases, and 8 bases separated the two germline ends. For the CDR3, the DNA is TGTGCCAGCAGCCAAGAAGCGGATTATCAGCCCCAGCATTTT. This encodes CASSQEADYQPQHF.

This clonotype has just a few counts. This chain joins TRBV20-1 and TRBJ1-5, with D maybe TRBD1 (5 bases). The CDR3 contains 16 residues. The V end was cut by 0 bases, the J end by 6 bases, with 18 bases between. Germline CDR1 DFQATT, CDR2 SNEGSKA (reference sequence). CDR3 nucleotide sequence: TGCAGTGCTAGAGATGCCAGCCTTCGGGGGATTCAGCCCCAGCATTTT. Translation: CSARDASLRGIQPQHF.

Ten or more counts support this clonotype. This sequence joins TRBV15 and TRBJ2-2; 9 positions agree with TRBD2. CDR3 size: 17 residues. With 0 bases clipped from V and 4 bases from J, the junction kept 6 bases outside the gene matches. Germline V CDR1 and CDR2: LNHNV, YYDKDF (reference sequence). CDR3 DNA: TGTGCCACCAGCAGAGATCGCCTAGCGGGGTTCACCGGGGAGCTGTTTTTT. Translated: CATSRDRLAGFTGELFF.

The J gene is TRBJ1-1, the V gene TRBV7-3; D may be TRBD1 (6 bases). Trimming shortened V by 5 bases and J by 7 bases, and 14 bases separated the two germline ends. CDR1 is SGHTA and CDR2 is FQGTGA in the germline V gene. The CDR3 sequence is 13 residues long. The CDR3 DNA sequence: TGTGCCAGCAGCGCGTGGGGGGCCGGTGAAGCTTTCTTT. Protein product: CASSAWGAGEAFF.

The chain couples TRBV7-2 to TRBJ2-3; the D is unclear. Trimming left V 2 bases short and J 5 bases short, with 11 bases between. This CDR3 is built from 14 residues. Germline V gene sequence: CDR1 SGHTA, CDR2 FQGNSA. CDR3 DNA: TGTGCCAGCAGCTTAAATCCGCGAAGAGATACGCAGTATTTT. It is translated as CASSLNPRRDTQYF.

This clonotype showed up just a few times. This rearrangement joins TRBV4-2 to TRBJ2-7; TRBD1 matches at 12 bases. With V trimmed by 4 bases and J by 3 bases, 4 bases remained unmatched. CDR1 and CDR2 (germline): LGHNA, YNFKEQ. There are 15 residues in the CDR3. The CDR3 sequence: CASSPGTGGLYEQYF. CDR3 bases: TGTGCCAGCAGCCCTGGGACAGGGGGCCTCTACGAGCAGTACTTC.

V usage is TRBV6-2 or TRBV6-3 and J usage is TRBJ2-7; D may match TRBD1 or TRBD2 (5 bases each). The germline CDR1 and CDR2 sequences are MNHEY and SVGEGT. The V gene lost 6 bases and the J gene lost 5 bases, with 14 bases spanning the gap. The CDR3 has 13 residues. In DNA form, the CDR3 reads TGTGCCAGCAGGGGGCCAGGACTGAACGAGCAGTACTTC. This sequence encodes CASRGPGLNEQYF.

This clonotype has only a few counts. This chain connects TRBV4-1 to TRBJ2-1; D not resolved. Per germline, CDR1 MGHRA and CDR2 YSYEKL. This CDR3 region has 14 residues. Trimming removed 0 bases from V and 5 bases from J, with 8 bases in between. CDR3 nucleotide sequence: TGCGCCAGCAGCCAAGAAAGCCGCAACAATGAGCAGTTCTTC. It codes for CASSQESRNNEQFF.

This chain uses TRBV13 with TRBJ2-3; TRBD1 might be the D (5 bases). Trimming removed 7 bases from V and 0 bases from J, with 20 bases in between. The CDR3 sequence is 17 residues long. Germline CDR1 PRHDT, CDR2 FYEKMQ (reference sequence). CDR3 DNA sequence: TGTGCCAGCAACTGCCCTGGACACCCTTCTAGCACAGATACGCAGTATTTT. Translation: CASNCPGHPSSTDTQYF.

The chain carries TRBV3-1 and TRBJ1-6; D unresolved. Deletions cut 4 bases from V and 0 bases from J, with 13 bases between. The CDR3 runs to 17 residues. Per germline, CDR1 LGHDT and CDR2 YNNKEL (reference sequence). CDR3 region: CASSRSGTSSYNSPLHF. The CDR3 DNA sequence: TGTGCCAGCAGCCGGTCCGGCACTAGCTCCTATAATTCACCCCTCCACTTT. The full variable domain, completed using reference TRBV3-1 and TRBJ1-6, is DTAVSQTPKYLVTQMGNDKSIKCEQNLGHDTMYWYKQDSKKFLKIMFSYNNKELIINETVPNRFSPKSPDKAHLNLHINSLELGDSAVYFCASSRSGTSSYNSPLHFGNGTRLTVT.

The V and J genes are TRBV9 and TRBJ2-1; TRBD2 aligns across 10 bases. The V gene end was trimmed by 2 bases and the J gene end by 2 bases; junction bases not matched to a gene: 1. CDR3 size: 15 residues. The germline V gene encodes CDR1 SGDLS and CDR2 YYNGEE. CDR3 sequence (DNA): TGTGCCAGCAGCGTTACTAGCGGGGCCTACAATGAGCAGTTCTTC. Amino acids: CASSVTSGAYNEQFF. Together with reference TRBV9 and TRBJ2-1, the CDR3 gives the full variable domain: DSGVTQTPKHLITATGQRVTLRCSPRSGDLSVYWYQQSLDQGLQFLIQYYNGEERAKGNILERFSAQQFPDLHSELNLSSLELGDSALYFCASSVTSGAYNEQFFGPGTRLTVL.

The V call is TRBV6-2 or TRBV6-3, the J call TRBJ2-7; D is undetermined. CDR3 size: 12 residues. V lost 0 bases to trimming and J lost 3 bases, with 3 bases between them. From germline, CDR1 is MNHEY and CDR2 SVGEGT. In DNA, the CDR3 is TGTGCCAGCAGTTACTCGGTCTACGAGCAGTACTTC. Amino acids: CASSYSVYEQYF.

This rearrangement joins TRBV29-1 to TRBJ1-2, with D unclear. Trimming shortened V by 1 base and J by 4 bases, and 16 bases separated the two germline ends. This CDR3 contains 15 residues. CDR1 SQVTM and CDR2 ANQGSEA come from the germline V gene. CDR3 in amino acids: CSVEGIPGSSYGYTF. The CDR3 DNA sequence: TGCAGCGTTGAAGGGATCCCGGGATCTTCCTATGGCTACACCTTC.

The CDR3 region has the DNA TGTGCCAGCAGCCAAATCCCGGGACAGCTCTCTGGGGCCAACGTCCTGACTTTC. This codes for CASSQIPGQLSGANVLTF. This sequence joins TRBV3-1 and TRBJ2-6, with TRBD1 identical over 7 bases. V was clipped by 2 bases and J by 0 bases; unmatched bases: 7. Germline V gene data show CDR1 as LGHDT and CDR2 as YNNKEL (reference sequence). The CDR3 totals 18 residues.